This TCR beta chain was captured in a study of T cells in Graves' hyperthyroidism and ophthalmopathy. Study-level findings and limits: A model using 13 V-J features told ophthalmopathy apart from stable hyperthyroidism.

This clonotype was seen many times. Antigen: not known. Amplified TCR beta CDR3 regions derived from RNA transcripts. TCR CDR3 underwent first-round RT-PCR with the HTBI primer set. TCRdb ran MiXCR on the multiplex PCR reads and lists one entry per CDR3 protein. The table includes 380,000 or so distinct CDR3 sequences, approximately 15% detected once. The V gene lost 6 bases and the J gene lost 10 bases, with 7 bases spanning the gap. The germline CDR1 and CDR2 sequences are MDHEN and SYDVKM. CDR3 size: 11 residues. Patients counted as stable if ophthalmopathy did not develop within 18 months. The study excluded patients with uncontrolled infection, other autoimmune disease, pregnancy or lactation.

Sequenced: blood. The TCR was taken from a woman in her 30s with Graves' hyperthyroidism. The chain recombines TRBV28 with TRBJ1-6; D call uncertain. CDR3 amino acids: CASSLGSPLHF. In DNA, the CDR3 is TGTGCCAGCAGCTTAGGATCACCCCTCCACTTT.